This T cell receptor beta chain originates from a study of control samples from healthy donors and cancer patients. V dropped 5 bases and J dropped 4 bases, with 12 bases sitting between them. The CDR3 length is 14 residues. Germline V CDR1 and CDR2: MDHEN, SYDVKM. Data came from immunoSEQ multiplex PCR; TCRdb stores just in-frame clones and leaves some out. Its table lists roughly 200,000 clones. The TCR comes from a woman in her twenties or thirties in good health. The chain has TRBV28 and TRBJ1-3, with D tentatively TRBD1 (5 bases). Sequencing used blood. CDR3 nucleotides: TGTGCCAGCAGTGAGCCAGACAGCGGAAACACCATATATTTT. Translation: CASSEPDSGNTIYF.